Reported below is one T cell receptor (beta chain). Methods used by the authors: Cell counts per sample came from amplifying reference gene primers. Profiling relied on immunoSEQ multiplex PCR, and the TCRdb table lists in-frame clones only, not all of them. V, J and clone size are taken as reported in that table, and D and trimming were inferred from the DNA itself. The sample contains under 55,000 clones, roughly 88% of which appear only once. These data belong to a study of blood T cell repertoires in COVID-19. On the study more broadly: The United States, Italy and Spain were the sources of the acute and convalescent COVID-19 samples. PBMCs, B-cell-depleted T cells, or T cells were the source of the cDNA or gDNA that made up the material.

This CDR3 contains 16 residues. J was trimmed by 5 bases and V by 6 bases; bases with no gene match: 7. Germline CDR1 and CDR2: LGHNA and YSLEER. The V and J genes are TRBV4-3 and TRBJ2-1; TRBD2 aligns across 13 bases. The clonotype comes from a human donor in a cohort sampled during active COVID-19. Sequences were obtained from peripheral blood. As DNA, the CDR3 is TGCGCCAGCAGTCAAAGGACTAGCGGGAGAGACAATGAGCAGTTCTTC. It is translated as CASSQRTSGRDNEQFF.